These 23 T cell receptor beta chains were all obtained from the same sample, sequenced in a study of CXCR3-negative and CXCR3-positive naive CD8 T cells (dated 2019 in TCRdb). Reads for this sample came from a NextSeq 550. The Human TCR Profiling Kit (MiLaboratory) was used to prepare UMI-labeled 5' RACE TRB cDNA libraries. TCRdb reprocessed the raw reads; every CDR3 protein sequence is a single record, and DNA is not supplied. This sample's listing comprises 100,000 to 150,000 distinct CDR3 sequences. 0.29% of the sample is taken by the ten largest. The sequenced sample was naive CXCR3- CD8+ T cells from blood. What this sample's cell subset or site label stands for: CD45RO-CCR7+CD27+CD95- naive CD8+ T cells lacking CXCR3 (TNR3-). These receptors all come from a human donor in good health. Some clones in this sample may be carry-over from other donors' samples.

The gene calls are TRBV29-1 and TRBJ1-2. Germline V CDR1 and CDR2: SQVTM, ANQGSEA. This CDR3 region has 12 residues. The CDR3 here is CSVEDGPYGYTF.

CDR3 sequence: CASSLGDNGGYTF. The V call is TRBV7-9, the J call TRBJ1-2; TCRdb calls TRBD1, which cannot be checked without DNA. There are 13 residues in the CDR3. Germline CDR1 is SEHNR and CDR2 is FQNEAQ (reference sequence).

The V gene is TRBV28, the J gene TRBJ2-7; absent DNA, TCRdb's TRBD1 call cannot be checked. This CDR3 spans 14 amino acids. Germline values: CDR1 MDHEN, CDR2 SYDVKM. CDR3 sequence reads: CASSLLGDGYEQYF.

The chain has TRBV6-2 or TRBV6-3 and TRBJ2-1. The CDR3 runs 15 residues. Germline loops: CDR1 MNHEY, CDR2 SVGEGT. The CDR3 spells CASSYIGGSLDEQFF.

The chain uses TRBV29-1 and TRBJ2-1; TCRdb indicates TRBD2, and absent DNA this call remains unverified. Looked up from germline, CDR1 is SQVTM and CDR2 is ANQGSEA. This CDR3 is built from 18 residues. The CDR3 protein is CSVEDIPGLAGSYNEQFF.

The chain combines TRBV7-9 with TRBJ2-1; TCRdb selects TRBD2, and the lack of DNA leaves this call unchecked. This CDR3 has 17 amino acids. CDR1 is SEHNR and CDR2 is FQNEAQ in the germline V gene (reference sequence). The CDR3 loop reads CASSLTPRTSDDNEQFF.

The V and J genes are TRBV28 and TRBJ2-3; TCRdb outputs TRBD2, but without DNA this stays unchecked. The CDR3 spans 16 residues. Germline-derived CDR1 and CDR2 are MDHEN and SYDVKM. The CDR3 sequence is CASSFPSGRAADTQYF.

The V call is TRBV25-1, the J call TRBJ2-1; no DNA is available, so the TRBD2 call from TCRdb remains unchecked. CDR3 size: 16 residues. Per germline, CDR1 MGHDK and CDR2 SYGVNS. The CDR3 loop is CASSGMTSGVFNEQFF. Supplemented by reference TRBV25-1 and TRBJ2-1, the full variable domain reads EADIYQTPRYLVIGTGKKITLECSQTMGHDKMYWYQQDPGMELHLIHYSYGVNSTEKGDLSSESTVSRIRTEHFPLTLESARPSHTSQYLCASSGMTSGVFNEQFFGPGTRLTVL.

The V gene is TRBV20-1, the J gene TRBJ2-7; TCRdb lists TRBD1, though no DNA is available to test this call. Germline V gene data show CDR1 as DFQATT and CDR2 as SNEGSKA (reference sequence). This CDR3 is built from 16 residues. CDR3 protein: CSARNETALSSYEQYF.

The rearrangement uses TRBV7-8 and TRBJ1-1; absent DNA, TCRdb's TRBD1 call cannot be checked. Germline lookup yields CDR1 SGHVS and CDR2 FQNEAQ. CDR3 length: 16 residues. The CDR3 region is CASSLVGAFMNTEAFF. Full variable domain (rest looked up from reference TRBV7-8 and TRBJ1-1): GAGVSQSPRYKVAKRGQDVALRCDPISGHVSLFWYQQALGQGPEFLTYFQNEAQLDKSGLPSDRFFAERPEGSVSTLKIQRTQQEDSAVYLCASSLVGAFMNTEAFFGQGTRLTVV.

This chain uses TRBV29-1 with TRBJ2-2; TCRdb's D call of TRBD2 is untestable without DNA. CDR1 is SQVTM and CDR2 is ANQGSEA in the germline V gene. The CDR3 spans 15 residues. The CDR3 sequence: CSVTGTEVNTGELFF.

The rearrangement uses TRBV25-1 and TRBJ2-2. The CDR3 sequence is 16 residues long. Germline V gene sequence: CDR1 MGHDK, CDR2 SYGVNS. CDR3 loop: CASSATTGGNTGELFF.

The chain couples TRBV28 to TRBJ1-5. Germline V gene data show CDR1 as MDHEN and CDR2 as SYDVKM. The CDR3 is 15 residues long. Here the CDR3 reads CASKRARASNQPQHF.

V is TRBV3-1 and J is TRBJ2-1; TCRdb returns TRBD1, unconfirmable since there is no DNA. The germline gives CDR1 LGHDT, CDR2 YNNKEL (reference sequence). There are 14 residues in the CDR3. The CDR3 sequence is CASSQDAGRDEQFF.

The chain links TRBV4-1 to TRBJ2-1; TCRdb outputs TRBD2, but without DNA this stays unchecked. The CDR3 covers 16 residues. Germline-derived CDR1 and CDR2 are MGHRA and YSYEKL. The CDR3 is CASSQVRLAEYNEQFF.

The CDR3 sequence: CSAIDWWDQETQYF. This chain connects TRBV20-1 to TRBJ2-5. The length of the CDR3 is 14 residues. The V gene's germline CDR1 is DFQATT and CDR2 SNEGSKA (reference sequence).

The chain has TRBV29-1 and TRBJ2-2; the TCRdb call, TRBD1, lacks DNA for checking. The CDR3 has 17 residues. Germline V lookup: CDR1 SQVTM, CDR2 ANQGSEA. This CDR3 is CSAAGQGGETNTGELFF.

The J gene is TRBJ2-3, the V gene TRBV20-1. CDR3 length: 15 residues. Germline V gene sequence: CDR1 DFQATT, CDR2 SNEGSKA (reference sequence). The CDR3 is CSARDARESTDTQYF.

This chain links TRBV29-1 with TRBJ1-1. From germline, CDR1 is SQVTM and CDR2 ANQGSEA. CDR3 length equals 11 residues. CDR3 sequence: CSAQTGIEAFF.

The chain's CDR3 is CASSLGTGLYEQYF. V gene TRBV3-1 combines with J gene TRBJ2-7; TCRdb calls TRBD1, which cannot be checked without DNA. CDR1 is LGHDT and CDR2 is YNNKEL in the germline V gene (reference sequence). The CDR3 covers 14 residues.

The rearrangement links TRBV29-1 to TRBJ2-3; TCRdb picks TRBD1, but there is no DNA to check that call. Germline-derived CDR1 and CDR2 are SQVTM and ANQGSEA. CDR3 size: 17 residues. CDR3 in amino acids: CSVEDRFRGRLVDTQYF.

V gene TRBV4-3 combines with J gene TRBJ1-4; no DNA is available, so the TRBD1 call from TCRdb remains unchecked. This CDR3 has 15 amino acids. Germline V CDR1 and CDR2: LGHNA, YSLEER. The CDR3 loop is CASSQGGTVGEKLFF.

J is TRBJ1-2 and V is TRBV29-1. The CDR3 has 13 amino acids. Germline-derived CDR1 and CDR2 are SQVTM and ANQGSEA. The CDR3 sequence is CSVDPAGDYGYTF.